The T cell receptor beta chain under discussion was sequenced for a study of post-analysis software for immune sequencing data. Study-wide background: Courses of disease covered relapsing-remitting, secondary progressive and progressive-relapsing multiple sclerosis. Study-level results: With F measure, samples from one preparation batch clustered together strongly. The study found TRBV5-6, TRBV5-1 and TRBV20-1 among a few TRBV segments more frequent in patients than controls. People with multiple sclerosis had a significantly lower normalized Chao1 diversity than controls did.

Of note for this clonotype: What it recognizes is unknown.

Trimming pared 5 bases from V and 2 bases from J, leaving 18 bases between. CDR3 length: 15 residues. Germline-derived CDR1 and CDR2 are DFQATT and SNEGSKA (reference sequence). Unique molecular identifiers had been added to the TCR beta cDNA libraries. Some 500,000 cDNA molecules were recovered from an input of roughly 0.85 to 10 million T cells. TCRdb fed the PCR reads into MiXCR, producing one record per CDR3 protein. In the table there are about 540,000 distinct CDR3 sequences, approximately 34% of which are singletons. Sequenced material: blood. The chain has TRBV20-1 and TRBJ1-2; no clear D. The receptor was derived from a girl under 18 with multiple sclerosis. DNA of the CDR3: TGCAGTGCTCTACTCGCCCGGTCCACCAACTATGGCTACACCTTC. As protein: CSALLARSTNYGYTF.